This note documents a single TCR beta chain sequence. The antigen this receptor binds is unknown. No base-level quality is on record; no much larger clone is a single base apart. From its cysteine to its phenylalanine, the CDR3 spans 16 amino acids. The sequence is cut down to CDR3 DNA, 48 bases in frame from base 1. V has 3 bases trimmed and J has 0 bases trimmed; junction bases matching no gene number 1. From a lookup of the germline V gene, CDR1 and CDR2 are MDHEN and SYDVKM. Patients with a history of autoimmune disease or receiving systemic immunosuppression were excluded from the trial. Peripheral blood for TCR sequencing was collected from all dose cohorts at baseline, on cycle 4 day 1, and on cycle 7 day 1. Samples came from an open-label, multicenter, first-in-human phase I dose-escalation trial of ivuxolimab. Adults with locally advanced or metastatic melanoma, renal cell, hepatocellular, or head and neck squamous cell carcinoma were enrolled in the trial. Before TCR sequencing, CD4+ T cells and CD8+ T cells from peripheral blood were sorted into separate populations.

The data are from a study of OX40 agonist ivuxolimab in advanced cancers. Notes on the research overall: The costimulatory receptor OX40 (CD134) was targeted by ivuxolimab, a fully human IgG2 agonistic monoclonal antibody. A male proportion of around 80% and a mean age of 60 years, ranging from about 20 to 80, were recorded for the dose-escalation cohort. Peripheral TCRbeta sequencing was intended to test whether TCR sequence diversity was altered and clonal T-cell expansion was caused by ivuxolimab. Partial responses occurred in three dose-escalation patients, of whom one had hepatocellular carcinoma and two had cutaneous melanoma. Among the 50 to 55 dose-escalation patients, 19 had hepatocellular carcinoma, about 15 melanoma, 9 renal cell carcinoma and 9 head and neck cancer. Intravenous ivuxolimab was administered to patients every 2 weeks at six dose levels: 0.01, 0.1, 0.3, 1.5, 3 and 10 mg/kg. Patients were allowed to have had prior anti-PD-1, anti-PD-L1 or anti-CTLA-4 therapy, and 40% of the dose-escalation patients had previously received checkpoint inhibitors. The monotherapy dose-escalation portion (N = 52 patients) of the phase I ivuxolimab trial is reported in the paper.

Genomic DNA was extracted from sorted cells for sequencing of the TCRbeta CDR3 region. TCRbeta CDR3 regions were sequenced using the immunoSEQ Assay. This is the immuneACCESS table as TCRdb keeps it, with only in-frame sequences that have V and J called. A part of the clones is gone; compared with another copy, unresolved V genes explain less than half, and the rest is unexplained. The sample table contains about 62,000 clones; only one count was recorded for approximately 89% of them. The biggest ten clones account for 12% of the sample. Study-wide conclusions, independent of this receptor: In the 0.1-3.0 mg/kg groups, partial responders had among the lowest normalized peripheral clonal expansion, particularly in CD8+ T cells. Low levels of normalized T-cell clonal expansion were also seen in some nonresponding patients. Which antigens the clonally expanded peripheral T cells were specific for was not determined. After ivuxolimab, expanded clones were on average more numerous among CD8+ T cells than among CD4+ T cells. At doses of 0.1 to 3.0 mg/kg, clonal expansion of both CD4+ and CD8+ blood T cells was observed from baseline to week 6.

The V and J genes are TRBV28 and TRBJ2-7; a stretch of 14 junction bases matches TRBD2. The sample was CD4+ or CD8+ T cells sorted from blood, taken in a trial of the OX40 agonist ivuxolimab. This sequence originates from an adult with an advanced solid tumor such as melanoma, head and neck, liver or kidney cancer. The CDR3 reads as follows: CASSFGLAGGSYEQYF. The DNA sequence is as follows: TGTGCCAGCAGTTTCGGACTAGCGGGAGGCTCCTACGAGCAGTACTTC.